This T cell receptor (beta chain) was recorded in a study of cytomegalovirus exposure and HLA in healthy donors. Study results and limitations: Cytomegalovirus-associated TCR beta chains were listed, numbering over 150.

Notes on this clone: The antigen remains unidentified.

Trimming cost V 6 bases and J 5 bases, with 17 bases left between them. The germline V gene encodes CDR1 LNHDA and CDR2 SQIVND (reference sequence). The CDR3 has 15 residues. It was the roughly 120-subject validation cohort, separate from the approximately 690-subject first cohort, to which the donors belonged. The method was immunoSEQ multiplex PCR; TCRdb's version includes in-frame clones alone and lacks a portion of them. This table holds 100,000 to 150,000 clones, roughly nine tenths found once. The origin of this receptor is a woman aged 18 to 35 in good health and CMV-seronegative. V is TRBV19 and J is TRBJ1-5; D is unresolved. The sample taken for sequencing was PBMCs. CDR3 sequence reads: CASSHLVGGDQPQHF. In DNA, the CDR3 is TGTGCCAGTAGCCACCTGGTGGGCGGGGATCAGCCCCAGCATTTT.